This T cell receptor (beta chain) is from a study of T cells after somatic rescue of genetic block. TCRdb's copy holds only in-frame clones and misses some; the assay was immunoSEQ multiplex PCR. The sample lists 110,000 or so clones; 75% to 95% were seen once. This CDR3 contains 12 residues. V shed 4 bases and J shed 4 bases, with 8 bases lying between them. Germline V gives CDR1 GTSNPN, CDR2 SVGIG (reference sequence). The sequence was obtained from a woman younger than 35. The chain uses TRBV30 and TRBJ1-3; D might be TRBD1 (5 bases). Input material: peripheral blood mononuclear cells (PBMCs). CDR3 in amino acids: CAWKAGGNTIYF. CDR3 sequence (DNA): TGTGCCTGGAAAGCAGGGGGAAACACCATATATTTT.